The 10 T cell receptor beta chains in this list originate from one sample, sequenced in a study of cytomegalovirus exposure and HLA in healthy donors. Primers: 60 Vbeta forward and 13 Jbeta reverse. TCRdb's copy holds only in-frame clones and misses some; the assay was immunoSEQ multiplex PCR. The sample holds more than 100,000 clones, around four fifths seen once. Sequencing was carried out using PBMCs. These receptors were obtained from a woman aged 40-49 years in good health and CMV-seronegative.

J is TRBJ1-1 and V is TRBV9; D not certain. CDR3 length: 14 residues. Germline CDR1 reads SGDLS; CDR2 reads YYNGEE. The V end lost 0 bases, the J end lost 4 bases, and 10 bases lay between the germline ends. The chain's CDR3 is CASSVGARGTEAFF. The CDR3 nucleotides are TGTGCCAGCAGCGTAGGGGCGCGGGGCACTGAAGCTTTCTTT.

This chain connects TRBV6-1 to TRBJ1-1, with D possibly TRBD1 on 5 matching bases. The germline V gene encodes CDR1 MNHNS and CDR2 SASEGT. This CDR3 has 14 residues. V lost 6 bases and J 4 bases, leaving 15 bases between the germline ends. CDR3 nucleotides: TGTGCCAGCAGAGCAGGGTCGGTAAGCACTGAAGCTTTCTTT. Protein sequence: CASRAGSVSTEAFF.

This clone has more than one count but fewer than ten. V and J are TRBV19 and TRBJ1-3; a possible D gene is TRBD1 (6 bases). There are 14 residues in the CDR3. Germline loops: CDR1 LNHDA, CDR2 SQIVND (reference sequence). Trimming left V 4 bases short and J 0 bases short, with 7 bases between. The CDR3 DNA follows: TGTGCCAGTAGTACGGACAGCTCTGGAAACACCATATATTTT. Translating it yields CASSTDSSGNTIYF.

This clone has a handful of counts. CDR3 amino acids: CASRERQTGELFF. CDR3 DNA sequence: TGTGCCAGCAGAGAAAGACAGACCGGGGAGCTGTTTTTT. The chain joins TRBV6-6 to TRBJ2-2, with D tentatively TRBD1 (5 bases). The V end lost 6 bases, the J end lost 5 bases, and 10 bases lay between the germline ends. This CDR3 comprises 13 residues. Germline V gene lookup returns CDR1 MNHNY and CDR2 SVGAGI (reference sequence).

This clone was detected a few times. The CDR3 loop reads CASIGALKGASGSLEQFF. In DNA, the CDR3 is TGTGCCAGTATCGGCGCACTAAAGGGGGCTAGCGGGAGCCTTGAGCAGTTCTTC. V and J are TRBV19 and TRBJ2-1, with 10 nucleotides matching TRBD2. CDR1 and CDR2 from the germline V gene are LNHDA and SQIVND (reference sequence). The V gene end was trimmed by 7 bases and the J gene end by 9 bases; junction bases not matched to a gene: 21. The length of the CDR3 is 18 residues.

This chain joins TRBV5-1 and TRBJ2-5; 8 nucleotides match TRBD2. CDR3 size: 15 residues. Germline values: CDR1 SGHRS, CDR2 YFSETQ. V trimming: 0 bases; J trimming: 1 base; junction bases outside the gene matches: 2. The CDR3 DNA follows: TGCGCCAGCAGCTTGGCGGGGGGGCCCCAAGAGACCCAGTACTTC. As protein: CASSLAGGPQETQYF.

The chain joins TRBV11-2 to TRBJ1-2, with D perhaps matching TRBD1 (5 bases). The CDR3 is 15 amino acids. Deletions cut 4 bases from V and 5 bases from J, with 17 bases between. The germline CDR1 and CDR2 sequences are SGHAT and FQNNGV. CDR3 sequence (DNA): TGTGCCAGCAGCTCGGGGGGGGTCAGGAGGTATGGCTACACCTTC. It encodes CASSSGGVRRYGYTF.

Only a few counts were recorded for this clone. The chain couples TRBV6-5 to TRBJ2-7; 9 nucleotides match TRBD1. This CDR3 is built from 14 residues. The junction had 8 bases not matched to a gene; V was cut back by 6 bases and J by 5 bases. Germline V gene sequence: CDR1 MNHEY, CDR2 SVGAGI. CDR3 in DNA: TGTGCCAGCAGGGCGCCGGGACAGGGCAACGAGCAGTACTTC. This codes for CASRAPGQGNEQYF.

This sequence joins TRBV5-6 and TRBJ1-2; no definite D call. From germline, CDR1 is SGHDT and CDR2 YYEEEE. The CDR3 is 14 residues long. The V and J ends lost 2 bases and 4 bases respectively, with 12 bases between them. The CDR3 bases are TGTGCCAGCAGCTTCGAAGACTTACTCTATGGCTACACCTTC. Amino acids: CASSFEDLLYGYTF.

Of note for this clone: Within the sample, other DNA sequences also encode this same CDR3. The CDR3 coding sequence is TGCAGCGTTGGAGGGGGCGGCACTGAAGCTTTCTTT. It is translated as CSVGGGGTEAFF. The chain joins TRBV29-1 to TRBJ1-1; 7 bases map to TRBD1. The V gene's germline CDR1 is SQVTM and CDR2 ANQGSEA. V shed 4 bases and J 4 bases; nucleotides not matched to a gene: 3. This CDR3 has 12 residues. The complete variable domain, with remaining parts taken from reference TRBV29-1 and TRBJ1-1, reads SAVISQKPSRDICQRGTSLTIQCQVDSQVTMMFWYRQQPGQSLTLIATANQGSEATYESGFVIDKFPISRPNLTFSTLTVSNMSPEDSSIYLCSVGGGGTEAFFGQGTRLTVV.